Listed below are T cell receptor beta chains from one sample, sequenced in a study of identical twins. TCRdb reprocessed the 5' RACE reads with MiXCR, giving one entry per CDR3 protein. The sample lists about 160,000 distinct CDR3 sequences, 3.5% occurring once. The sequenced sample was memory T cells sorted from blood. These receptors all come from a young man in good health. Both conserved end residues are part of each CDR3. The order of the fields is J gene, D gene, CDR3 length, clone size, V gene, CDR3 DNA, CDR3 protein. D genes are given only for firm matches. Expanded clones are given a class, and other clones once, few, many or no size at all.

j_call: TRBJ2-5
d_call: .
cdr3_length: 13
clone_size: many
v_call: TRBV12-3/TRBV12-4
cdr3_nt: TGTGCCAGCAGTCCAGGTGTGGAGGAGACCCAGTACTTC
cdr3_aa: CASSPGVEETQYF

j_call: TRBJ1-5
d_call: .
cdr3_length: 14
clone_size: many
v_call: TRBV7-2
cdr3_nt: TGTGCCAGCAGCTTAGAGCACAGCAATCAGCCCCAGCATTTT
cdr3_aa: CASSLEHSNQPQHF

j_call: TRBJ2-1
d_call: TRBD2
cdr3_length: 16
clone_size: many
v_call: TRBV11-2
cdr3_nt: TGTGCCAGCACTCGGACTAGCGGGAGCTCCTACAATGAGCAGTTCTTC
cdr3_aa: CASTRTSGSSYNEQFF

j_call: TRBJ2-5
d_call: .
cdr3_length: 11
clone_size: many
v_call: TRBV20-1
cdr3_nt: TGCAGTGGACGCCGGCAAGAGACCCAGTACTTC
cdr3_aa: CSGRRQETQYF

j_call: TRBJ2-3
d_call: TRBD1
cdr3_length: 14
clone_size: many
v_call: TRBV7-9
cdr3_nt: TGTGCCAGCAGCTTAAGGGGGCACACAGATACGCAGTATTTT
cdr3_aa: CASSLRGHTDTQYF

j_call: TRBJ2-5
d_call: .
cdr3_length: 16
clone_size: many
v_call: TRBV4-2
cdr3_nt: TGTGCCAGCAGCCAAGCGGCAGGGGGGACCCCCGAGACCCAGTACTTC
cdr3_aa: CASSQAAGGTPETQYF

j_call: TRBJ2-3
d_call: .
cdr3_length: 17
clone_size: many
v_call: TRBV5-1
cdr3_nt: TGCGCCAGCAGCTACTACCCCGGGGGCGGTAGCACAGATACGCAGTATTTT
cdr3_aa: CASSYYPGGGSTDTQYF

j_call: TRBJ1-5
d_call: TRBD1
cdr3_length: 16
clone_size: many
v_call: TRBV5-6
cdr3_nt: TGTGCCAGCAGCTTGCGGACAGGCAATAGCAATCAGCCCCAGCATTTT
cdr3_aa: CASSLRTGNSNQPQHF

j_call: TRBJ2-1
d_call: TRBD1
cdr3_length: 17
clone_size: many
v_call: TRBV12-3/TRBV12-4
cdr3_nt: TGTGCCAGCAATTCCGGACAGGGAGCCATCTCCTACAATGAGCAGTTCTTC
cdr3_aa: CASNSGQGAISYNEQFF

j_call: TRBJ2-2
d_call: .
cdr3_length: 15
clone_size: many
v_call: TRBV27
cdr3_nt: TGTGCCAGCAGTTCAGAAAGGGGGACGGTCGGGGAGCTGTTTTTT
cdr3_aa: CASSSERGTVGELFF

j_call: TRBJ2-5
d_call: .
cdr3_length: 14
clone_size: many
v_call: TRBV6-2/TRBV6-3
cdr3_nt: TGTGCCAGCAGTTTGGACGGAGGAGGGGAGACCCAGTACTTC
cdr3_aa: CASSLDGGGETQYF

j_call: TRBJ2-5
d_call: .
cdr3_length: 14
clone_size: many
v_call: TRBV20-1
cdr3_nt: TGCAGTGCTAGAGATGGTAGGAGGATGGAGACCCAGTACTTC
cdr3_aa: CSARDGRRMETQYF

j_call: TRBJ2-1
d_call: TRBD2
cdr3_length: 15
clone_size: many
v_call: TRBV20-1
cdr3_nt: TGCAGTGCTAGGGCTAGCGGGGTATCCTACAATGAGCAGTTCTTC
cdr3_aa: CSARASGVSYNEQFF

j_call: TRBJ2-1
d_call: TRBD2
cdr3_length: 16
clone_size: many
v_call: TRBV11-2
cdr3_nt: TGTGCCAGCAGCTTAGGAGCGGGAGTCTCCTACAATGAGCAGTTCTTC
cdr3_aa: CASSLGAGVSYNEQFF

j_call: TRBJ2-3
d_call: .
cdr3_length: 13
clone_size: many
v_call: TRBV29-1
cdr3_nt: TGCAGCGCTGCTTGGGGTAGCACAGATACGCAGTATTTT
cdr3_aa: CSAAWGSTDTQYF

j_call: TRBJ1-4
d_call: .
cdr3_length: 14
clone_size: many
v_call: TRBV15
cdr3_nt: TGTGCCACCAGCAGAGTGGGTGGTGAGGAAAAACTGTTTTTT
cdr3_aa: CATSRVGGEEKLFF

j_call: TRBJ2-1
d_call: TRBD1
cdr3_length: 16
clone_size: few
v_call: TRBV4-2
cdr3_nt: TGTGCCAGCAGCCACCAAAGGGACAGGGGGCACAATGAGCAGTTCTTC
cdr3_aa: CASSHQRDRGHNEQFF

j_call: TRBJ2-5
d_call: TRBD2
cdr3_length: 13
clone_size: many
v_call: TRBV7-9
cdr3_nt: TGTGCCAGCATCGCAGCGGGAAAGGAGACCCAGTACTTC
cdr3_aa: CASIAAGKETQYF

j_call: TRBJ2-2
d_call: TRBD1
cdr3_length: 17
clone_size: many
v_call: TRBV5-5
cdr3_nt: TGTGCCAGCAGCTTGGTAATATGGGGACAGGGGACCGGGGAGCTGTTTTTT
cdr3_aa: CASSLVIWGQGTGELFF

j_call: TRBJ1-3
d_call: .
cdr3_length: 15
clone_size: few
v_call: TRBV10-3
cdr3_nt: TGTGCCATCAGTGAGTCTAGCGGGATCGGAAACACCATATATTTT
cdr3_aa: CAISESSGIGNTIYF

j_call: TRBJ1-2
d_call: .
cdr3_length: 13
clone_size: many
v_call: TRBV6-1
cdr3_nt: TGTGCCAGCAGCCAAACAAGGTTGGAGGGCTACACCTTC
cdr3_aa: CASSQTRLEGYTF

j_call: TRBJ1-6
d_call: TRBD1
cdr3_length: 15
clone_size: many
v_call: TRBV18
cdr3_nt: TGTGCCAGCTCACCTAAGGGGGCCTCGAATTCACCCCTCCACTTT
cdr3_aa: CASSPKGASNSPLHF

j_call: TRBJ2-3
d_call: TRBD2
cdr3_length: 15
clone_size: .
v_call: TRBV30
cdr3_nt: TGTGCCTGGAGTGGAGCGGGAGGGCGGACAGATACGCAGTATTTT
cdr3_aa: CAWSGAGGRTDTQYF

j_call: TRBJ2-7
d_call: .
cdr3_length: 12
clone_size: many
v_call: TRBV5-1
cdr3_nt: TGCGCCAGCAGCTTGGTTGGCTACGAGCAGTACTTC
cdr3_aa: CASSLVGYEQYF

j_call: TRBJ2-3
d_call: TRBD2
cdr3_length: 16
clone_size: many
v_call: TRBV3-1
cdr3_nt: TGTGCCAGCAGCCAAGGTGTCGGGAGGACGGCAGATACGCAGTATTTT
cdr3_aa: CASSQGVGRTADTQYF

j_call: TRBJ2-2
d_call: .
cdr3_length: 18
clone_size: many
v_call: TRBV2
cdr3_nt: TGTGCCAGCAGGAGGGATGGGGCAGGAGGTCACCACGCCGGGGAGCTGTTTTTT
cdr3_aa: CASRRDGAGGHHAGELFF

j_call: TRBJ2-1
d_call: .
cdr3_length: 18
clone_size: many
v_call: TRBV4-1
cdr3_nt: TGCGCCAGCAGCCAGCACCTAGGGGGGTCAGGAGCCTACAATGAGCAGTTCTTC
cdr3_aa: CASSQHLGGSGAYNEQFF

j_call: TRBJ2-1
d_call: .
cdr3_length: 15
clone_size: few
v_call: TRBV7-7
cdr3_nt: TGTGCCAGCAGCTTGGGGGTTAGCGGCCACAATGAGCAGTTCTTC
cdr3_aa: CASSLGVSGHNEQFF

j_call: TRBJ1-6
d_call: TRBD1
cdr3_length: 15
clone_size: many
v_call: TRBV3-1
cdr3_nt: TGTGCCAGCAGCCAAGGAACAGGGGTCGGTTCACCCCTCCACTTT
cdr3_aa: CASSQGTGVGSPLHF

j_call: TRBJ1-1
d_call: TRBD1
cdr3_length: 14
clone_size: many
v_call: TRBV4-2
cdr3_nt: TGTGCCAGCAGCCAGACAGGGCAGACCACTGAAGCTTTCTTT
cdr3_aa: CASSQTGQTTEAFF

j_call: TRBJ2-7
d_call: TRBD2
cdr3_length: 16
clone_size: many
v_call: TRBV28
cdr3_nt: TGTGCCAGCAGTTCCCCATGGACTAGCGGGTACTACGAGCAGTACTTC
cdr3_aa: CASSSPWTSGYYEQYF

j_call: TRBJ2-1
d_call: TRBD2
cdr3_length: 16
clone_size: few
v_call: TRBV6-2/TRBV6-3
cdr3_nt: TGTGCCAGCAAAAAGAGCGGGAGGACCTTTGGGGATGAGCAGTTCTTC
cdr3_aa: CASKKSGRTFGDEQFF

j_call: TRBJ2-5
d_call: .
cdr3_length: 14
clone_size: many
v_call: TRBV4-3
cdr3_nt: TGCGCCAGCAGCCAAGCACGGGGTGGGCCGATTCAGTACTTC
cdr3_aa: CASSQARGGPIQYF

j_call: TRBJ2-1
d_call: .
cdr3_length: 13
clone_size: many
v_call: TRBV3-1
cdr3_nt: TGTGCCAGCAGGGAACACTCCTACAATGAGCAGTTCTTC
cdr3_aa: CASREHSYNEQFF

j_call: TRBJ1-1
d_call: .
cdr3_length: 14
clone_size: many
v_call: TRBV19
cdr3_nt: TGTGCCAGTAGTATACTGCAGCTGAACACTGAAGCTTTCTTT
cdr3_aa: CASSILQLNTEAFF

j_call: TRBJ2-5
d_call: .
cdr3_length: 21
clone_size: many
v_call: TRBV20-1
cdr3_nt: TGCAGTGCTAGGCGGACAGGGGGCCGGCTAGCGGGAGAGTCCTCCAGCGAGACCCAGTACTTC
cdr3_aa: CSARRTGGRLAGESSSETQYF

j_call: TRBJ2-5
d_call: .
cdr3_length: 16
clone_size: many
v_call: TRBV25-1
cdr3_nt: TGTGCCAGCAGCCGCACCCGACTGGGCAGACAAGAGACCCAGTACTTC
cdr3_aa: CASSRTRLGRQETQYF

j_call: TRBJ2-3
d_call: .
cdr3_length: 12
clone_size: many
v_call: TRBV6-6
cdr3_nt: TGTGCCAGCAGTTATAATATAAATACGCAGTATTTT
cdr3_aa: CASSYNINTQYF

j_call: TRBJ2-6
d_call: .
cdr3_length: 16
clone_size: many
v_call: TRBV29-1
cdr3_nt: TGCAGCGTTGCCAGAGATACAGACTCTGGGGCCAACGTCCTGACTTTC
cdr3_aa: CSVARDTDSGANVLTF

j_call: TRBJ1-5
d_call: .
cdr3_length: 13
clone_size: many
v_call: TRBV7-2
cdr3_nt: TGTGCCAGCAGCCGAAAGGGAACTTCGCCCCAGCATTTT
cdr3_aa: CASSRKGTSPQHF

j_call: TRBJ2-2
d_call: TRBD1
cdr3_length: 16
clone_size: many
v_call: TRBV10-3
cdr3_nt: TGTGCCATCAGGCCGGGACAGGGGGCGGATACCGGGGAGCTGTTTTTT
cdr3_aa: CAIRPGQGADTGELFF

j_call: TRBJ2-1
d_call: .
cdr3_length: 11
clone_size: many
v_call: TRBV24-1
cdr3_nt: TGTGCCACCTACCACGGAGGGATTAAGTTCTTC
cdr3_aa: CATYHGGIKFF

j_call: TRBJ2-1
d_call: .
cdr3_length: 15
clone_size: many
v_call: TRBV7-2
cdr3_nt: TGTGCCAGCAGCTTCGAACCCCGTCCGACCGATGAGCAGTTCTTC
cdr3_aa: CASSFEPRPTDEQFF

j_call: TRBJ2-2
d_call: .
cdr3_length: 14
clone_size: .
v_call: TRBV19
cdr3_nt: TGTGCCAGTAGTATAGGTCAGGTCCCCGGGGAGCTGTTTTTT
cdr3_aa: CASSIGQVPGELFF

j_call: TRBJ2-1
d_call: TRBD2
cdr3_length: 15
clone_size: many
v_call: TRBV29-1
cdr3_nt: TGCAGCGTTGTTTGGCGGGAGAAGGTAATCAATGAGCAGTTCTTC
cdr3_aa: CSVVWREKVINEQFF